The T cell receptor beta chain described here comes from a study of CD8+CD57+ T cells in acquired aplastic anemia. With respect to this clonotype: The germline gene is not matched at one end of the junction; a read error may be the cause.

The template for TCR beta VDJ and CDR3 sequence profiling was genomic DNA. In TCRdb, the reads were re-called with MiXCR into one record per CDR3 protein. Counted here are about 180,000 distinct CDR3 sequences, roughly 63% occurring once; the ten biggest clones make up approximately 46%. Selection for sequencing was limited to patients who had shown CD8+CD57+ cell expansion by flow cytometry. The length of the CDR3 is 13 residues. Germline CDR1 reads SSHAT; CDR2 reads FNYEAQ (reference sequence). The source of this sequence is a human donor with aplastic anemia. The V and J genes are TRBV7-7 and TRBJ2-2; D gene uncertain. The source material was sorted CD4+, CD8+, or CD8+CD57+ T cells (not recorded which) from PBMCs. DNA of the CDR3: TGTGCTAGCAGCCCAGGTACCTCCGGGGAGCTGTTTTTT. It yields the protein CASSPGTSGELFF.